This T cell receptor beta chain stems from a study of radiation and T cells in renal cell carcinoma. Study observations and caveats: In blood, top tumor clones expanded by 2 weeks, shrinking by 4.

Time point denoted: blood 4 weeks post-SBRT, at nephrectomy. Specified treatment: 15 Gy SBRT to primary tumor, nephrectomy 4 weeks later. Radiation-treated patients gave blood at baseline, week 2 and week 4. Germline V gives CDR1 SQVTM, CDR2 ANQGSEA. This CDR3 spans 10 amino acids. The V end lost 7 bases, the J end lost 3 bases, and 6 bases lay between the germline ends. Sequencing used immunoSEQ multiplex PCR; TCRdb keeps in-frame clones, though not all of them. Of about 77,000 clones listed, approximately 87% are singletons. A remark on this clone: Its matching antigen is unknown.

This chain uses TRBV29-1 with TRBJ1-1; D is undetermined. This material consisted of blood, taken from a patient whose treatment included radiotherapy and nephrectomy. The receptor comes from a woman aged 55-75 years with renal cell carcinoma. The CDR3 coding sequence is TGCAGCGCCGGGGACACTGAAGCTTTCTTT. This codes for CSAGDTEAFF.